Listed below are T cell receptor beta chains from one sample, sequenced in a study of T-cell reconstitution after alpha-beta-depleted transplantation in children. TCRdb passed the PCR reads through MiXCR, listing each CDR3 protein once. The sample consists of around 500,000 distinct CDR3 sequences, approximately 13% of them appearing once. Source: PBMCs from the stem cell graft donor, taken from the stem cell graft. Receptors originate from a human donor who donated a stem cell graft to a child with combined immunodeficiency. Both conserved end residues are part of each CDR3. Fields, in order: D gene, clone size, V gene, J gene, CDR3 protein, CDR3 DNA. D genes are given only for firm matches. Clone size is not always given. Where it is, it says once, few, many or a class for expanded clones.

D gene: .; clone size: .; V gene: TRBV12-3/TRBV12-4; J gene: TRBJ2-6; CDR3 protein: CASNPDRTGRGANVLTF; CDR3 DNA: TGTGCCAGCAACCCGGACCGGACCGGGCGTGGGGCCAACGTCCTGACTTTC
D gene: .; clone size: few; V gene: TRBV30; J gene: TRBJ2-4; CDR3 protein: CAWTKTVGIDIQYF; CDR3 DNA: TGTGCCTGGACGAAGACAGTGGGTATTGACATTCAGTACTTC
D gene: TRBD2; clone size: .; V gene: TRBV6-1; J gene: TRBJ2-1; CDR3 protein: CASSPLSGGPNEQFF; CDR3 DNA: TGTGCCAGCAGTCCACTATCGGGAGGGCCCAATGAGCAGTTCTTC
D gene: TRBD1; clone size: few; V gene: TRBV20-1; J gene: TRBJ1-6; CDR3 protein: CSATSDRDYNSPLHF; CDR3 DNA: TGCAGTGCTACAAGCGACAGGGACTATAATTCACCCCTCCACTTT
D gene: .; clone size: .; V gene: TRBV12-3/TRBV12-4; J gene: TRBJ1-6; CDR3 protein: CASSRARGTPLHF; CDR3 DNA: TGTGCCAGCAGCAGGGCTAGGGGGACACCCCTCCACTTT
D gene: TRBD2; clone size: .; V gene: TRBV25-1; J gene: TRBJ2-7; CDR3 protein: CASSDLTSGGAYEQYF; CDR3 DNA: TGTGCCAGCAGTGATCTAACTAGCGGGGGAGCCTACGAGCAGTACTTC
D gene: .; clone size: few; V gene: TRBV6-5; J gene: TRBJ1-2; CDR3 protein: CASSYVDSDYGYTF; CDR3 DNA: TGTGCCAGCAGTTACGTGGACAGCGATTATGGCTACACCTTC
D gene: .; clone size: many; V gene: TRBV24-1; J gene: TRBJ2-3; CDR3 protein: CATSDLGYTQYF; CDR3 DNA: TGTGCCACCAGTGATTTGGGCTATACGCAGTATTTT
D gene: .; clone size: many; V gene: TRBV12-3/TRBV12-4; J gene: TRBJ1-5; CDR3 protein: CASRARGQPQHF; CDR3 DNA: TGTGCCAGCAGAGCCAGGGGCCAGCCCCAGCATTTT
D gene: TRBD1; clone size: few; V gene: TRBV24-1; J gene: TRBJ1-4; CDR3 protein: CATSDRTGGDEKLFF; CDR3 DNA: TGTGCCACCAGTGACCGGACAGGGGGCGATGAAAAACTGTTTTTT
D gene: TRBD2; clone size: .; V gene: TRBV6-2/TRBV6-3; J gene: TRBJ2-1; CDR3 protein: CASSYGMAGGPWDYNEQFF; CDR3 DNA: TGTGCCAGCAGTTACGGCATGGCGGGAGGGCCTTGGGACTACAATGAGCAGTTCTTC
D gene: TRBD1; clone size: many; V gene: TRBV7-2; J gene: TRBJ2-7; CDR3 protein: CASSPRQGPYEQYF; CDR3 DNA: TGTGCCAGCAGTCCCCGACAGGGACCCTACGAGCAGTACTTC
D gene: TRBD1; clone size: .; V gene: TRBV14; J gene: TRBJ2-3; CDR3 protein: CASSQPRDRGTNTQYF; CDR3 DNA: TGTGCCAGCAGCCAACCCCGGGACAGGGGGACCAATACGCAGTATTTT
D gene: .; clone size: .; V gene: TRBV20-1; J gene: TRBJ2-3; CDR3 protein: CSARTRSTDTQYF; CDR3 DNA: TGCAGTGCTAGGACACGAAGCACAGATACGCAGTATTTT
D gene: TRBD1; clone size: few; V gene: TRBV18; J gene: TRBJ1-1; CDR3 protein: CASSVGQGRNTEAFF; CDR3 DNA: TGTGCCAGCTCGGTCGGACAGGGTAGGAACACTGAAGCTTTCTTT
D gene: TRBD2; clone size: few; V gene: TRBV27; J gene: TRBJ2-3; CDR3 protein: CASSRGGLAGGDTQYF; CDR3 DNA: TGTGCCAGCAGCAGGGGGGGACTAGCGGGAGGGGATACGCAGTATTTT
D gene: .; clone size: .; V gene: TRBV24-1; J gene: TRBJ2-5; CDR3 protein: CATSEGAGYATQYF; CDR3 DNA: TGTGCCACCAGTGAAGGCGCAGGGTATGCGACCCAGTACTTC
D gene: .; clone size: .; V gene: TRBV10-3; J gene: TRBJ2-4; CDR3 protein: CAISETWTEKNIQYF; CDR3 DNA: TGTGCCATCAGTGAGACCTGGACAGAGAAAAACATTCAGTACTTC
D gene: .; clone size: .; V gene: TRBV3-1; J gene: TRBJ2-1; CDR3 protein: CASSQGTEGLYAYNEQFF; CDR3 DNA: TGTGCCAGCAGCCAGGGGACCGAAGGACTGTACGCCTACAATGAGCAGTTCTTC
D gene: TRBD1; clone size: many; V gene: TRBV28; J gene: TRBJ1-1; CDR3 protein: CASSGTGGTEAFF; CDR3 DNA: TGTGCCAGCAGTGGGACAGGGGGCACTGAAGCTTTCTTT
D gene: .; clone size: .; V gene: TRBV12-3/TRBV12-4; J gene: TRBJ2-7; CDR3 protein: CASSLYFYGQYF; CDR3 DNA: TGTGCCAGCAGTTTATACTTCTACGGTCAGTACTTC
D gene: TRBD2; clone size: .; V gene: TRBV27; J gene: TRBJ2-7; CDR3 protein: CASSFPGGDEQYF; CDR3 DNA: TGTGCCAGCAGTTTCCCGGGGGGTGACGAGCAGTACTTC
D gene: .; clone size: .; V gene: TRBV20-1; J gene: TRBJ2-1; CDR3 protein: CSARRFNEQFF; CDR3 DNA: TGCAGTGCTCGGAGGTTCAATGAGCAGTTCTTC
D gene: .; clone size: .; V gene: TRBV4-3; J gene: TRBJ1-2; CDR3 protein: CASSQDRKRRNYGYTF; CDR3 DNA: TGCGCCAGCAGCCAAGATCGGAAGCGGAGGAATTATGGCTACACCTTC
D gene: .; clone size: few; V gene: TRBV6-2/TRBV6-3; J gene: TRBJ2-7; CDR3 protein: CASTEQGYEQYF; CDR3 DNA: TGTGCCAGCACGGAACAGGGCTACGAGCAGTACTTC
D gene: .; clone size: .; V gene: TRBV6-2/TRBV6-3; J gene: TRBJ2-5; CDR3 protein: CASSYFRGETQYF; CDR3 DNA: TGTGCCAGCAGTTACTTCAGGGGTGAGACCCAGTACTTC
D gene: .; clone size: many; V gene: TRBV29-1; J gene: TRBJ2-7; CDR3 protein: CSVGRPFYEQYF; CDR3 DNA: TGCAGCGTTGGACGGCCCTTCTACGAGCAGTACTTC